A single sample gave rise to the 2 T cell receptor beta chains below, sequenced in a study of vaccination effects on CD4 cells after COVID-19 (dated by TCRdb to 2021 to 2024). The receptor library was made with the immunoSEQ multiplex PCR assay. TCRdb retrieved this table from immuneACCESS and kept in-frame rearrangements only. Not all clones are present; in checked studies, unresolved V genes account for under half, and no reason is known for the remainder. This sample lists tens of thousands of clones; roughly 80% were detected once. The ten most abundant clones make up 2% to 3% of the sample. For these receptors, no antigen is known. After around 10 days of culture, CD4+ T cells were isolated with the EasySep CD4+ T cell isolation kit. Each participant got two doses of an mRNA SARS-CoV-2 vaccine, either BNT162b2 or mRNA-1273. The sequencing used CD4+ T cells from PBMCs cultured without peptide, collected after COVID-19 vaccination. All receptors derive from a human donor who received a COVID-19 vaccine.

The genes are TRBV13 and TRBJ2-5, with 9 bases matching TRBD2. CDR3 length: 14 amino acids. The germline CDR1 and CDR2 sequences are PRHDT and FYEKMQ (reference sequence). Trimming cost V 5 bases and J 4 bases; bases outside gene matches: 5. The CDR3 is CASSPRLAAETQYF. The CDR3 DNA follows: TGTGCCAGCAGCCCTAGACTAGCGGCAGAGACCCAGTACTTC.

This sequence joins TRBV7-3 and TRBJ2-5; D is undetermined. CDR1 is SGHTA and CDR2 is FQGTGA in the germline V gene. Deletions cut 2 bases from V and 3 bases from J, with 7 bases between. The length of the CDR3 is 13 residues. This CDR3 is CASSLWEEETQYF. The CDR3 nucleotides are TGTGCCAGCAGCTTATGGGAAGAAGAGACCCAGTACTTC.